These 31 T cell receptor beta chains originate from one sample sequenced in a study of cytomegalovirus exposure and HLA in healthy donors. Use of 60 Vbeta and 13 Jbeta primers characterized the PCR. This table comes from immunoSEQ multiplex PCR, and its TCRdb copy is limited to in-frame clones, with some not included. This sample contains roughly 100,000 clones. Sequencing was performed on PBMCs. The source is a man over 45 in good health and CMV-seropositive.

The chain carries TRBV9 and TRBJ2-7; 7 nucleotides match TRBD1. The germline CDR1 and CDR2 sequences are SGDLS and YYNGEE. V lost 4 bases and J lost 3; bases outside the gene matches: 10. The CDR3 runs 15 residues. The CDR3 region is CASSPRTGEGYEQYF. The CDR3 bases are TGTGCCAGCAGCCCCAGGACAGGTGAGGGCTACGAGCAGTACTTC. The whole variable domain, remainder taken from reference TRBV9 and TRBJ2-7, is DSGVTQTPKHLITATGQRVTLRCSPRSGDLSVYWYQQSLDQGLQFLIQYYNGEERAKGNILERFSAQQFPDLHSELNLSSLELGDSALYFCASSPRTGEGYEQYFGPGTRLTVT.

CDR3 DNA sequence: TGCGCCAGCAGCCAAGAAGCCCTCGGGGAGCTGTTTTTT. This translates into CASSQEALGELFF. This chain connects TRBV4-3 to TRBJ2-2; D gene unclear. CDR3 length: 13 amino acids. Trimming cost V 0 bases and J 7 bases, with 6 bases left between them. Germline-derived CDR1 and CDR2 are LGHNA and YSLEER.

The chain has TRBV6-5 and TRBJ1-2, with TRBD1 matching over 7 bases. V lost 5 bases, J lost 7 bases, and 4 bases stayed unmatched. Germline CDR1 reads MNHEY; CDR2 reads SVGAGI. The CDR3 sequence is 12 residues long. The DNA of the CDR3 is TGTGCCAGCAGTCACAGGGGAGGTGGCTACACCTTC. As protein: CASSHRGGGYTF.

The chain links TRBV6-1 to TRBJ2-1, with 7 positions matching TRBD1. The CDR3 is 18 amino acids. Trimming took 3 bases from V and 3 from J; bases not matched to a gene: 14. Germline values: CDR1 MNHNS, CDR2 SASEGT. CDR3 coding DNA: TGTGCCAGCAGTGAGCCCGACGACAGGGTTGGGGACTACAATGAGCAGTTCTTC. Translating it yields CASSEPDDRVGDYNEQFF.

The V and J genes are TRBV27 and TRBJ2-7; weak D call: TRBD1 (6 bases). The CDR3 is 14 amino acids. V was cut by 3 bases and J by 0 bases, with 9 bases left in between. In germline, CDR1 is MNHEY, CDR2 SMNVEV (reference sequence). The CDR3 DNA reads TGTGCCAGCAGTTTGGGGGCGAGCTCCTACGAGCAGTACTTC. It codes for CASSLGASSYEQYF.

The chain links TRBV5-1 to TRBJ2-3, with D possibly being TRBD2 (6 bases). Trimming removed 0 bases from V and 6 bases from J, with 17 bases in between. The CDR3 length is 16 residues. The germline gives CDR1 SGHRS, CDR2 YFSETQ. In DNA form, the CDR3 reads TGCGCCAGCAGCTTGGTTGGCGGGACCGGCGTTGATACGCAGTATTTT. It encodes CASSLVGGTGVDTQYF.

The V gene is TRBV18, the J gene TRBJ2-1; 10 nucleotides line up with TRBD2. CDR1 is KGHSH, CDR2 LQKENI, per germline. The CDR3 is made up of 15 amino acids. V was pared by 6 bases and J by 7 bases, with 9 bases of the junction left unmatched. The CDR3 loop reads CASSPSGSPGNEQFF. CDR3 in DNA: TGTGCCAGCTCCCCTAGCGGGAGTCCCGGAAATGAGCAGTTCTTC.

This chain uses TRBV29-1 with TRBJ2-3, with D possibly TRBD1 on 5 matching bases. Trimming removed 8 bases at V and 6 bases at J, with 9 bases between. Per the germline V gene, CDR1 is SQVTM and CDR2 is ANQGSEA. The CDR3 sequence is 10 residues long. Here the CDR3 DNA reads TGCAGCACCGCAGGGGATACGCAGTATTTT. It yields the protein CSTAGDTQYF.

V and J are TRBV7-9 and TRBJ2-1; TRBD2 matches at 7 bases. Germline CDR1 is SEHNR and CDR2 is FQNEAQ (reference sequence). The CDR3 consists of 16 residues. The V and J ends lost 3 bases and 9 bases, in that order; junction bases with no gene match: 14. CDR3 in DNA: TGTGCCAGCAGCTTCGGTGCGGCGGGAGTAGTTGGTGAGCAGTTCTTC. This gives the protein CASSFGAAGVVGEQFF.

The chain carries TRBV28 and TRBJ1-1; TRBD1 is a possible D gene (6 bases). From germline, CDR1 is MDHEN and CDR2 SYDVKM. CDR3 length: 14 amino acids. Trimming took off 2 bases at V and 5 bases at J, with 12 bases between the two ends. The CDR3 protein is CASSLELGTTEAFF. Here the CDR3 DNA reads TGTGCCAGCAGTTTAGAATTAGGGACAACTGAAGCTTTCTTT. The whole variable domain, remainder taken from reference TRBV28 and TRBJ1-1, is DVKVTQSSRYLVKRTGEKVFLECVQDMDHENMFWYRQDPGLGLRLIYFSYDVKMKEKGDIPEGYSVSREKKERFSLILESASTNQTSMYLCASSLELGTTEAFFGQGTRLTVV.

The rearrangement uses TRBV11-3 and TRBJ2-6, with D possibly TRBD2 on 6 matching bases. The CDR3 spans 20 residues. Looked up from germline, CDR1 is SGHNT and CDR2 is YENEEA. The ends were cut back, 5 bases at V and 2 bases at J, with 25 bases in the middle. The CDR3 spells CASSAFFGGLGRPGANVLTF. The DNA of the CDR3 is TGTGCCAGCAGCGCTTTTTTCGGGGGTCTGGGCCGTCCTGGGGCCAACGTCCTGACTTTC.

The chain is built from TRBV28 and TRBJ1-5; 9 bases are a match to TRBD1. The CDR3 covers 15 residues. Germline V lookup: CDR1 MDHEN, CDR2 SYDVKM. The junction had 9 bases not matched to a gene; V was cut back by 7 bases and J by 5 bases. The CDR3 region is CASTDAGTGYQPQHF. The CDR3 DNA is TGTGCCAGCACCGACGCAGGGACAGGGTATCAGCCCCAGCATTTT.

This chain links TRBV7-9 with TRBJ1-4; 9 bases map to TRBD1. CDR1 is SEHNR, CDR2 FQNEAQ, per germline (reference sequence). Trimming took 1 base from V and 7 from J; bases not matched to a gene: 7. The CDR3 extends over 16 amino acids. The CDR3 is CASSLGRTGEGEKLFF. The CDR3, as DNA: TGTGCCAGCAGCTTAGGACGGACAGGGGAGGGTGAAAAACTGTTTTTT.

The chain has TRBV6-1 and TRBJ2-7, with D maybe TRBD1 (5 bases). The CDR3 length is 14 residues. CDR1 and CDR2 from the germline V gene are MNHNS and SASEGT. V was pared by 4 bases and J by 2 bases, with 12 bases between. DNA of the CDR3: TGTGCCAGCAGTGTTCAGGGTAGGACCTACGAGCAGTACGTC. Its translation: CASSVQGRTYEQYV.

The rearrangement links TRBV7-3 to TRBJ2-6; maybe TRBD1 (6 bases). Trimming cost V 5 bases and J 1 base, with 18 bases left between them. The CDR3 loop spans 18 amino acids. The germline gives CDR1 SGHTA, CDR2 FQGTGA. The CDR3 nucleotides read TGTGCCAGCAGCCGGGACACAGCCAGATTATCTGGGGCCAACGTCCTGACTTTC. Its protein is CASSRDTARLSGANVLTF.

J is TRBJ2-5 and V is TRBV7-6, with TRBD2 as a possible D gene (6 bases). Between the trimmed V and J ends, which lost 1 base and 5 bases, there was a span of 14 bases. CDR1 SGHVS and CDR2 FNYEAQ come from the germline V gene. There are 15 residues in the CDR3. The CDR3 DNA is TGTGCCAGCAGCTTAGTTTTCGCGGGGCGGGAGACCCAGTACTTC. Translated, it gives CASSLVFAGRETQYF.

J is TRBJ1-2 and V is TRBV27, with D possibly matching TRBD1 (5 bases). The ends were cut back, 5 bases at V and 8 bases at J, with 9 bases in the middle. Per germline, CDR1 MNHEY and CDR2 SMNVEV (reference sequence). The CDR3 runs to 11 residues. Here the CDR3 reads CASSPGKGYTF. In DNA, the CDR3 is TGTGCCAGCAGTCCAGGGAAGGGCTACACCTTC.

The genes are TRBV5-6 and TRBJ1-1; 8 nucleotides agree with TRBD1. There are 14 residues in the CDR3. Germline CDR1 is SGHDT and CDR2 is YYEEEE. V shed 2 bases, J shed 3 bases, and the junction held 3 bases outside the gene matches. Written as DNA, the CDR3 is TGTGCCAGCAGCTTCGCGGACAGGGACACTGAAGCTTTCTTT. Translation gives CASSFADRDTEAFF.

V usage is TRBV10-3 and J usage is TRBJ2-5; D possibly corresponds to TRBD1 (6 bases). Per germline, CDR1 ENHRY and CDR2 SYGVKD. The length of the CDR3 is 13 residues. V was trimmed by 0 bases and J by 4 bases, leaving 6 bases between them. The CDR3 is CAISESRGETQYF. The DNA for the CDR3 is TGTGCCATCAGTGAGTCCAGGGGAGAGACCCAGTACTTC.

The gene calls are TRBV11-2 and TRBJ1-5, with 11 positions matching TRBD1. The ends lost 3 bases at V and 6 bases at J; junction bases unmatched: 4. The CDR3 has 15 residues. Germline loops: CDR1 SGHAT, CDR2 FQNNGV. The DNA of the CDR3 is TGTGCCAGCAGCTTGGGACAGGGGGTCGGTCAGCCCCAGCATTTT. Translating gives CASSLGQGVGQPQHF. Combining the CDR3 with reference TRBV11-2 and TRBJ1-5 gives the whole variable domain EAGVAQSPRYKIIEKRQSVAFWCNPISGHATLYWYQQILGQGPKLLIQFQNNGVVDDSQLPKDRFSAERLKGVDSTLKIQPAKLEDSAVYLCASSLGQGVGQPQHFGDGTRLSIL.

The V call is TRBV7-2, the J call TRBJ1-2; 7 nucleotides line up with TRBD1. Trimming cost V 5 bases and J 4 bases; bases outside gene matches: 7. CDR3 length equals 14 residues. Germline CDR1 and CDR2: SGHTA and FQGNSA. The CDR3 coding sequence is TGTGCCAGCAGCGAAGGCAGGGGGAGCTATGGCTACACCTTC. Amino acids: CASSEGRGSYGYTF.

The chain carries TRBV9 and TRBJ2-7, with TRBD2 matching 11 bases. CDR1 is SGDLS, CDR2 YYNGEE, per germline. V lost 2 bases and J lost 4; bases outside the gene matches: 8. The CDR3 is 16 amino acids. This chain's CDR3 is CASSVETSGTLYEQYF. In DNA, the CDR3 is TGTGCCAGCAGCGTGGAGACTAGCGGGACTCTTTACGAGCAGTACTTC.

The chain recombines TRBV5-1 with TRBJ2-5; a possible D gene is TRBD1 (6 bases). Germline-derived CDR1 and CDR2 are SGHRS and YFSETQ. V was trimmed by 2 bases and J by 4 bases, leaving 12 bases between them. The length of the CDR3 is 14 residues. The DNA for the CDR3 is TGCGCCAGCAGCTTTAGCAGGGGTCGAGAGACCCAGTACTTC. Amino acid sequence: CASSFSRGRETQYF.

This chain joins TRBV4-3 and TRBJ1-5; the D gene is possibly TRBD1 (5 bases). This CDR3 contains 17 residues. Per the germline V gene, CDR1 is LGHNA and CDR2 is YSLEER. Trimming took 0 bases from V and 0 from J, leaving 12 bases between them. Here the CDR3 reads CASSQDWGGYSNQPQHF. As DNA, the CDR3 is TGCGCCAGCAGCCAAGATTGGGGCGGATATAGCAATCAGCCCCAGCATTTT.

V is TRBV29-1 and J is TRBJ2-2; D may be TRBD1 (6 bases). Germline CDR1 and CDR2: SQVTM and ANQGSEA. CDR3 length: 14 residues. V lost 6 bases and J 5 bases, leaving 16 bases between the germline ends. CDR3 DNA: TGCAGCGTCAGGGGCAGGGTGGGAACCGGGGAGCTGTTTTTT. Its translation: CSVRGRVGTGELFF.

J is TRBJ2-1 and V is TRBV4-2, with 7 bases that match TRBD2. V shed 0 bases, J shed 12 bases, and the junction held 5 bases outside the gene matches. This CDR3 comprises 13 residues. Per the germline V gene, CDR1 is LGHNA and CDR2 is YNFKEQ. Written as DNA, the CDR3 is TGTGCCAGCAGCCAAGAATTCTGGGGGGGGCAGTTCTTC. Its protein is CASSQEFWGGQFF.

The V call is TRBV18, the J call TRBJ2-5, with TRBD2 matching 11 bases. This CDR3 is 16 amino acids long. Germline CDR1 KGHSH, CDR2 LQKENI. J gave up 2 bases and V 3 bases, and 5 bases lay outside the gene matches. The DNA of the CDR3 is TGTGCCAGCTCACCGTCTAGCGGGAGGTCTCAAGAGACCCAGTACTTC. This sequence encodes CASSPSSGRSQETQYF.

This chain joins TRBV7-8 and TRBJ2-1; no reliable D call. This CDR3 region has 14 residues. V was trimmed by 5 bases and J by 6 bases, leaving 14 bases between them. The V gene's germline CDR1 is SGHVS and CDR2 FQNEAQ. The CDR3 bases are TGTGCCAGCAGCGGAGTTCAGTTTCTCAATGAGCAGTTCTTC. It translates to CASSGVQFLNEQFF.

V usage is TRBV2 and J usage is TRBJ2-5; perhaps TRBD2 as D (6 bases). V was clipped by 4 bases and J by 13 bases, with 16 bases between them. CDR1 is SNHLY and CDR2 is FYNNEI in the germline V gene. The CDR3 is made up of 12 amino acids. DNA of the CDR3: TGTGCCAGCAGTGGGGACTCTCTTTTTCCGTACTTC. This sequence encodes CASSGDSLFPYF.

The chain employs TRBV19 and TRBJ1-1, with D perhaps TRBD1 (6 bases). V shed 6 bases and J shed 4 bases, with 12 bases lying between them. Germline V CDR1 and CDR2: LNHDA, SQIVND (reference sequence). CDR3 length equals 13 residues. Written as DNA, the CDR3 is TGTGCCAGTAGCCATGTACAGGGCACTGAAGCTTTCTTT. Translated, it gives CASSHVQGTEAFF.

V gene TRBV4-3 combines with J gene TRBJ1-1; TRBD1 agrees at 8 bases. CDR1 and CDR2 from the germline V gene are LGHNA and YSLEER. Trimming at V came to 0 bases and at J to 3 bases, leaving 6 bases not matched to a gene. The CDR3 has 16 amino acids. This chain's CDR3 is CASSQDGAGGYTEAFF. CDR3 in DNA: TGCGCCAGCAGCCAAGATGGGGCAGGGGGCTACACTGAAGCTTTCTTT.